This TCR beta chain was observed in a study of blood T cells in healthy people across ages (dated by TCRdb to the mid-2010s). For context, the study as a whole: In model experiments, template switching captured about one uniquely barcoded TCR beta cDNA molecule for every two T cells. Age-related changes in TCR beta repertoire diversity were measured in the study by deep sequencing normalized with unique cDNA molecular identifiers. Four age groups were formed from the donors: young (average approximately 15 years), middle-aged (roughly 38), aged (more than 55) and long-lived (about 80). To avoid experimental bias, donors of different ages were distributed randomly across sequencing lanes. Two additional independent replicas of 1 million unique cDNA reads from the same blood draw were analyzed for two donors (one aged 18 to 30 and one aged 80 or older). Summary of the overall study and its limitations: Conclusive comparison of naive and antigen-experienced compartments was prevented by the profiling of bulk unsorted PBMCs. Compared with the aged group, the long-lived group had more naive CD4+ T cells, fewer expanded clones and increased TCR diversity, a pattern suggesting age selection. There was a strong correlation between observed TCR beta diversity and the percentage of naive T cells measured by flow cytometry. Because donor CMV infection status was unknown, age-related changes in expanded clonotypes were potentially confounded. Estimates of total diversity based on one million sequenced T cells were considered lower bounds and underestimates. As age increased, observed TCR beta diversity per million T cells dropped in a roughly linear way, and a significant reduction was already evident by age 40.

The roughly 39 donors, aged roughly 6 to 95 years, were systemically healthy Caucasian individuals from Russia. About 10 milliliters of peripheral blood were collected from each donor into EDTA-treated Vacutainer tubes. Ficoll-Paque density-gradient centrifugation was used to isolate PBMCs, with at least 7 million per sample. Total RNA, at least 5 micrograms per sample, was extracted from PBMCs with Trizol reagent. Naive CD45RAhigh/CD27high T cell percentages were measured by flow cytometry on a PBMC aliquot from every donor. Library generation was performed with 5' RACE. The data were produced on an Illumina HiSeq 2500. A second roughly 6 to 12 cycle PCR used a sample-barcoded 5' primer and a J-beta primer mix. A unique molecular identifier was introduced onto each TCR beta cDNA molecule by a template-switch 5' adaptor carrying 12 random nucleotides. Each sample yielded at least 2.5 million CDR3-containing paired-end reads. The Mint cDNA synthesis kit, primed by a TRBC-specific oligonucleotide, was used to synthesize first-strand cDNA from all RNA. After uracil-DNA glycosylase treatment, a first 18-cycle PCR used universal primers M1SS and BC2_uni_R on all cDNA. The authors' pipeline ran thus. For normalization, 1 million high-quality reads were randomly selected from each sample, with every read carrying a distinct molecular identifier. Instead of being binned into consensus sequences, reads that shared molecular identifiers were thrown out. MiTCR, run with a Q25 quality threshold and the strictest error-elimination algorithm, handled CDR3 identification, clonotype clustering and error correction. A nonparametric unseen species model using Euler transformation provided a lower-bound estimate of total TCR beta diversity. TCRdb itself trimmed the public reads at Q25 with fastp, ran MiXCR and retained productive beta chains. Every distinct CDR3 protein forms one entry, paired with its most common genes and DNA. V and J calls and clone size were set by TCRdb, not the authors. In all, the sample holds about 1.8 million distinct CDR3 sequences, and around half of those were seen once. Of the sample, around 2.1% falls within the top ten clones.

This clonotype showed up just a few times. Its cognate antigen has yet to be identified. It has no much larger one-base neighbor in the sample; base qualities were not kept. The TCR comes from a woman in her forties in good health. Sequenced sample: blood.

The bases are TGTGCCACGCCGCCAGGTGTAAAGGCCTACGAGCAGTACTTC. This encodes CATPPGVKAYEQYF. The rearranged segments are TRBV10-3 and TRBJ2-7, with no confident D gene call. The V and J ends are trimmed by 10 bases and 2 bases, leaving 18 bases between them. CDR1 and CDR2 (ENHRY, SYGVKD) derive from the germline V gene. The CDR3 holds 14 amino acids from the cysteine to the phenylalanine. CDR3 DNA is the only sequence kept; it has 42 bases, read in frame from the first base.